This T cell receptor beta chain was sequenced for a study of human T cells and chemical hapten exposure. MiXCR, applied by TCRdb to the RACE reads, yields one record per CDR3 protein. The sample records some 70,000 distinct CDR3 sequences, roughly 9.7% being singletons. Described time point: pre-sensitization, week 0. Treatment reported: therapeutic diphenylcyclopropenone sensitization with weekly scalp DPC. Many counts were recorded for this clonotype. The ends lost 4 bases at V and 5 bases at J; junction bases unmatched: 6. The CDR3 totals 15 residues. CDR1 and CDR2 from the germline V gene are SGHVS and FQNEAQ.

The clonotype comes from a woman between 45 and 60 years old with alopecia areata. Some clones in this sample may be carry-over from other donors' samples. This chain connects TRBV7-8 to TRBJ1-5, with TRBD1 matching over 9 bases. The sequenced sample was whole blood, obtained in connection with sensitization to the hapten diphenylcyclopropenone (DPC). The CDR3 DNA follows: TGTGCCAGCAGCTCCTACAGGGGGCGCGATCAGCCCCAGCATTTT. This sequence encodes CASSSYRGRDQPQHF.